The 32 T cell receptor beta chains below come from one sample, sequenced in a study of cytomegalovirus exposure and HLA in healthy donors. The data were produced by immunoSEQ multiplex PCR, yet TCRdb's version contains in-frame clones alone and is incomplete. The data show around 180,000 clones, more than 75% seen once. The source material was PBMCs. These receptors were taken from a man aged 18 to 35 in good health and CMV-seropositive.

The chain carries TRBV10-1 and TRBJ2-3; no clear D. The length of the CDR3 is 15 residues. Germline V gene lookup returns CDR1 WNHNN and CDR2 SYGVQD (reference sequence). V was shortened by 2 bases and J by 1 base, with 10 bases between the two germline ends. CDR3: CASSEEAFCTDTQYF. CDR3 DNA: TGCGCCAGCAGTGAGGAGGCTTTTTGCACAGATACGCAGTATTTT.

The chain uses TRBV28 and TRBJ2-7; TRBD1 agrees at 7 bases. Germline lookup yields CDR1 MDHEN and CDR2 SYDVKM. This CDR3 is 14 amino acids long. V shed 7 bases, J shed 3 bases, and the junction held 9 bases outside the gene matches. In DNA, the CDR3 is TGTGCCAGCACCTCAGGGACAGAATTCTACGAGCAGTACTTC. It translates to CASTSGTEFYEQYF.

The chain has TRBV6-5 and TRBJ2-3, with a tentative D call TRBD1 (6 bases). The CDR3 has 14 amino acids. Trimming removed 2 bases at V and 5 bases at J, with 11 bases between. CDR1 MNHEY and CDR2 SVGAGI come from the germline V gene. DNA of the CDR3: TGTGCCAGCAGTTACGTGGGGGCGGGAGATACGCAGTATTTT. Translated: CASSYVGAGDTQYF.

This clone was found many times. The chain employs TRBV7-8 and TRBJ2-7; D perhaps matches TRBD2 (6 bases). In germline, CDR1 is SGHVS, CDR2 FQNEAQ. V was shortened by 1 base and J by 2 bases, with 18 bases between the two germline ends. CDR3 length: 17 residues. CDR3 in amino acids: CASSLVVRGRRAYEQYF. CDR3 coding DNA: TGTGCCAGCAGCTTAGTAGTTCGGGGGAGGAGGGCCTACGAGCAGTACTTC.

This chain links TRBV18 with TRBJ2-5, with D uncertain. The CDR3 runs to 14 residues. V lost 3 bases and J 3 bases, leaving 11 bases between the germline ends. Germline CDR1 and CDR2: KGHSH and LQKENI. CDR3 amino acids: CASSPPGFEETQYF. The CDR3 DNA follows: TGTGCCAGCTCACCCCCCGGGTTTGAAGAGACCCAGTACTTC.

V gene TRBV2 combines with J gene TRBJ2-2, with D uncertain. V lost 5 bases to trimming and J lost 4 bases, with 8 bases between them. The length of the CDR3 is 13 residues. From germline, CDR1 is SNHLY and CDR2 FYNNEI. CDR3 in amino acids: CASSPRSTGELFF. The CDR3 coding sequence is TGTGCCAGCAGTCCCCGGTCCACCGGGGAGCTGTTTTTT.

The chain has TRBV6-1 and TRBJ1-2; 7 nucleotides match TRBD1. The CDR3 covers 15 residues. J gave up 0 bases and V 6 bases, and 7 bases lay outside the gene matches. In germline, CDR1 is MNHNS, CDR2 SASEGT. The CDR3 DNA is TGTGCCAGCAGGGAACAGGGGTCTGCTAACTATGGCTACACCTTC. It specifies CASREQGSANYGYTF.

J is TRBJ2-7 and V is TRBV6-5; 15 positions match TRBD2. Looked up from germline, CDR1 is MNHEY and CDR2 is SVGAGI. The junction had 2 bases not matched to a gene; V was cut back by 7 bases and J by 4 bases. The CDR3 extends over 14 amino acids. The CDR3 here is CASTGTSGRYEQYF. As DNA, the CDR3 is TGTGCCAGCACCGGGACTAGCGGGAGGTACGAGCAGTACTTC.

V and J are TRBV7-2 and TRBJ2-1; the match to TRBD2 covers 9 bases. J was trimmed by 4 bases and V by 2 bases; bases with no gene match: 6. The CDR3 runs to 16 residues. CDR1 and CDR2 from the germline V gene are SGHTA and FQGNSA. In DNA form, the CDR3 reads TGTGCCAGCAGCTTACAAGCGGGAGGCGGGTACAATGAGCAGTTCTTC. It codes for CASSLQAGGGYNEQFF. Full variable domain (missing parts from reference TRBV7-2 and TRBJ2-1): GAGVSQSPSNKVTEKGKDVELRCDPISGHTALYWYRQSLGQGLEFLIYFQGNSAPDKSGLPSDRFSAERTGGSVSTLTIQRTQQEDSAVYLCASSLQAGGGYNEQFFGPGTRLTVL.

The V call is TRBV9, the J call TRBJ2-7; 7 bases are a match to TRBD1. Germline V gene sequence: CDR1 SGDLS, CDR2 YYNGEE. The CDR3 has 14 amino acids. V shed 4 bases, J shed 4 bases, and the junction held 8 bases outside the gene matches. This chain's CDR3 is CASSPSTGSYEQYF. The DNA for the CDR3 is TGTGCCAGCAGCCCCTCGACAGGGAGTTACGAGCAGTACTTC.

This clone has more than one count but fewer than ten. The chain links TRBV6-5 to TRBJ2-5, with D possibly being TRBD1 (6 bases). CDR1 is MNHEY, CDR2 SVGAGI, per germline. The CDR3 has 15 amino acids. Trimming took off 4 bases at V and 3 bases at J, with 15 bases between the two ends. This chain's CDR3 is CASSSDRTAEETQYF. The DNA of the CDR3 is TGTGCCAGCAGTTCCGACAGGACCGCAGAAGAGACCCAGTACTTC.

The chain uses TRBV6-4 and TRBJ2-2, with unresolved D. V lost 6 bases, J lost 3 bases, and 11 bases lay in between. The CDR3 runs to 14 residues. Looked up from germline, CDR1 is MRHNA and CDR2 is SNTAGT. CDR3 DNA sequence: TGTGCCAGCAGAATAGATCGATACACCGGGGAGCTGTTTTTT. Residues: CASRIDRYTGELFF.

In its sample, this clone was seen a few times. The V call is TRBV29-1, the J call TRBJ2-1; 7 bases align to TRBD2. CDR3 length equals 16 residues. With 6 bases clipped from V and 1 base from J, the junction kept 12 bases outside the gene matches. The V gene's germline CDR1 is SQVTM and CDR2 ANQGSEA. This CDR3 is CSVHINREESYNEQFF. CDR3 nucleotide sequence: TGCAGCGTGCACATCAACCGGGAGGAGTCCTACAATGAGCAGTTCTTC.

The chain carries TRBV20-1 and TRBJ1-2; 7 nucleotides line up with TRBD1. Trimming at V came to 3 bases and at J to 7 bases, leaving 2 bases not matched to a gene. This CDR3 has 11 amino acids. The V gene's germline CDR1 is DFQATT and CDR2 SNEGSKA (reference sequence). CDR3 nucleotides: TGCAGTGCTAGTCCAGGGGGTGGCTACACCTTC. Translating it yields CSASPGGGYTF.

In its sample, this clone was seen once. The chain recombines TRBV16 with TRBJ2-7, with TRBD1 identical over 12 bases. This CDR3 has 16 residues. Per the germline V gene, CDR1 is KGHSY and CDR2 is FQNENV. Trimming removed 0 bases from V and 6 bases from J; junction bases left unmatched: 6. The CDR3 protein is CASSQSEGQGAFEQYF. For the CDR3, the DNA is TGTGCCAGCAGCCAATCCGAGGGACAGGGGGCTTTCGAGCAGTACTTC.

The CDR3 loop is CASSITGDMVQETQYF. Here the CDR3 DNA reads TGTGCCAGCAGCATTACAGGGGACATGGTCCAAGAGACCCAGTACTTC. The chain employs TRBV7-9 and TRBJ2-5, with 7 nucleotides matching TRBD1. V was pared by 5 bases and J by 1 base, with 10 bases of the junction left unmatched. Germline V gene lookup returns CDR1 SEHNR and CDR2 FQNEAQ (reference sequence). The CDR3 loop spans 16 amino acids.

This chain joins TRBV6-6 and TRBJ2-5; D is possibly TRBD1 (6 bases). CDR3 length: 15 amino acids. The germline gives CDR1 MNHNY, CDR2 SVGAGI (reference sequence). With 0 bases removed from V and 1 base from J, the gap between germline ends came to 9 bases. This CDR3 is CASSYSRQAQETQYF. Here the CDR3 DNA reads TGTGCCAGCAGTTACTCCAGACAGGCCCAAGAGACCCAGTACTTC.

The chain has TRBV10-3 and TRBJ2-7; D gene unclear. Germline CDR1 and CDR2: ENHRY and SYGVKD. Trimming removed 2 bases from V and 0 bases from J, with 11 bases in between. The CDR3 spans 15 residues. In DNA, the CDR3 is TGTGCCATCAGTGAGAACTCCCCGAGCTCCTACGAGCAGTACTTC. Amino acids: CAISENSPSSYEQYF.

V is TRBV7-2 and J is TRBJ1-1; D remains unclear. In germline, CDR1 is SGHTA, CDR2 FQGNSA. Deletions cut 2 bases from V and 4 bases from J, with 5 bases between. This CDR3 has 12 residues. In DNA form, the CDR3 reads TGTGCCAGCAGCTTAACAAGCACTGAAGCTTTCTTT. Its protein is CASSLTSTEAFF. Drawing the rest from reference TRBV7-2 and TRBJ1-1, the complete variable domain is GAGVSQSPSNKVTEKGKDVELRCDPISGHTALYWYRQSLGQGLEFLIYFQGNSAPDKSGLPSDRFSAERTGGSVSTLTIQRTQQEDSAVYLCASSLTSTEAFFGQGTRLTVV.

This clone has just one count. The CDR3 DNA reads as TGTGCCAGCAGGGAAACGGCAGGGGGGAACACTGAAGCTTTCTTT. Its protein is CASRETAGGNTEAFF. The chain recombines TRBV5-6 with TRBJ1-1; 7 bases match TRBD1. V trimming: 5 bases; J trimming: 1 base; junction bases outside the gene matches: 8. The CDR3 is made up of 15 amino acids. The germline gives CDR1 SGHDT, CDR2 YYEEEE.

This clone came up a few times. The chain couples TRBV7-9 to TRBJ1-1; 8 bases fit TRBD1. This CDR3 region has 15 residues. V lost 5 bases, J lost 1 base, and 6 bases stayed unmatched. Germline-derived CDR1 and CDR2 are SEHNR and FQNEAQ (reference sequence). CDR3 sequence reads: CASSPTDRANTEAFF. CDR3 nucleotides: TGTGCCAGCAGCCCCACGGACAGGGCGAACACTGAAGCTTTCTTT.

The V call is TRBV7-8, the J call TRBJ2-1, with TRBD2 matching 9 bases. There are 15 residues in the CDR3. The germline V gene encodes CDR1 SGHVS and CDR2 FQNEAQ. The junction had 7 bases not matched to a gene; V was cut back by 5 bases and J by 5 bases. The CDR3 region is CASSPLAGSNNEQFF. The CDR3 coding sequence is TGTGCCAGCAGCCCCCTAGCGGGAAGCAACAATGAGCAGTTCTTC.

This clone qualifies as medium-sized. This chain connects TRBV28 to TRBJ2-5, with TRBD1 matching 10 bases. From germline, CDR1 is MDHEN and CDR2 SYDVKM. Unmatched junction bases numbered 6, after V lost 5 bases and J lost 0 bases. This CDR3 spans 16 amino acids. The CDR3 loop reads CASSPDRGRDQETQYF. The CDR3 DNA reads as TGTGCCAGCAGTCCGGACAGGGGGAGGGACCAAGAGACCCAGTACTTC.

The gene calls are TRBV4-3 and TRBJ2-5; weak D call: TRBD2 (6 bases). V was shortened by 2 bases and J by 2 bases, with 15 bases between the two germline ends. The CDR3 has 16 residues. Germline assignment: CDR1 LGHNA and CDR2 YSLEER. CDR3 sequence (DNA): TGCGCCAGCAGCCAATCCGGGGCGGGGTTACAAGAGACCCAGTACTTC. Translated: CASSQSGAGLQETQYF.

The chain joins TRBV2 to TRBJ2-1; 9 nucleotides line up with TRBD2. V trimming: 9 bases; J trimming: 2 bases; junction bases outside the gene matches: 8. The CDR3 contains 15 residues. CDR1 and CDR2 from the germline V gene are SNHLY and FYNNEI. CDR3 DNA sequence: TGTGCCAGGGGGGGGGCTAGCGGGACCTACAATGAGCAGTTCTTC. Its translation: CARGGASGTYNEQFF.

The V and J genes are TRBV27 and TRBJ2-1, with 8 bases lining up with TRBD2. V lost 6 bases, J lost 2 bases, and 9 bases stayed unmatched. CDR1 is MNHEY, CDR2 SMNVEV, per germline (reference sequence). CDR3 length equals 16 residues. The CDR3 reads CASRRGGAGPYNEQFF. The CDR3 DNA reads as TGTGCCAGCAGACGGGGGGGGGCAGGCCCCTACAATGAGCAGTTCTTC.

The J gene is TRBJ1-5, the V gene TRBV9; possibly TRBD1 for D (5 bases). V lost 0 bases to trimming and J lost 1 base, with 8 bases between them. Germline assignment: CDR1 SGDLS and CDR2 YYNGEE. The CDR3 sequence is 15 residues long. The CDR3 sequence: CASSVGTGSNQPQHF. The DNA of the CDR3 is TGTGCCAGCAGCGTAGGAACAGGAAGCAATCAGCCCCAGCATTTT.

In nucleotides, the CDR3 is TGTGCCAGCAGCCAAGACTCGAGAAACACCGGGGAGCTGTTTTTT. This encodes CASSQDSRNTGELFF. The chain joins TRBV5-6 to TRBJ2-2; D is ambiguous. This CDR3 has 15 residues. The germline V gene encodes CDR1 SGHDT and CDR2 YYEEEE. Trimming shortened V by 4 bases and J by 2 bases, and 12 bases separated the two germline ends.

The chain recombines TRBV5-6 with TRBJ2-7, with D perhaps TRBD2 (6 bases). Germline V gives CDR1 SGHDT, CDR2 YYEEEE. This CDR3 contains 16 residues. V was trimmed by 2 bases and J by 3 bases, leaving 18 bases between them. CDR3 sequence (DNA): TGTGCCAGCAGCTTTTGGGTGGGGGGTGCGGACTACGAGCAGTACTTC. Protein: CASSFWVGGADYEQYF.

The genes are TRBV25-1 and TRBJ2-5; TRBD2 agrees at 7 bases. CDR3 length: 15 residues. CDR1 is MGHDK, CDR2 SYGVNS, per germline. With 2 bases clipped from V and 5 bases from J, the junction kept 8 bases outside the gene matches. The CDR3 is CASSETEGRGETQYF. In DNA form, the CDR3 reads TGTGCCAGCAGTGAAACCGAGGGGCGGGGGGAGACCCAGTACTTC.

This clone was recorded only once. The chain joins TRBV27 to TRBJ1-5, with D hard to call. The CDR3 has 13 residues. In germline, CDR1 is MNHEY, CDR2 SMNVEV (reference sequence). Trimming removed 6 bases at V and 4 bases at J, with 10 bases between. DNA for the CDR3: TGTGCCAGCAGGAGGAACTCTAATCAGCCCCAGCATTTT. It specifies CASRRNSNQPQHF.

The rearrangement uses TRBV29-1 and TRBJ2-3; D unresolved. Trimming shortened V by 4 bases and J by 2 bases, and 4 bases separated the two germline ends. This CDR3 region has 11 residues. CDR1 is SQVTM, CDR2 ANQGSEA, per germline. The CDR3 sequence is CSVVHTDTQYF. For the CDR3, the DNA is TGCAGCGTTGTTCACACAGATACGCAGTATTTT.